The clone carrying this TCR beta chain occurred a few times. The sample comes from a study of blood T cell repertoires in COVID-19. Overall study context: The United States, Italy and Spain provided the acute and convalescent COVID-19 samples.

In the study's own analysis: Estimation of nucleated cell counts was performed using reference gene primer amplification. Here immunoSEQ multiplex PCR was the method, and the copy in TCRdb shows in-frame clones only, minus some. For V, J and clone size, that table is used; D and trimming come from the DNA. The sample lists about 180,000 clones; about 86% were seen once. Germline V gene lookup returns CDR1 SNHLY and CDR2 FYNNEI. V lost 3 bases and J lost 4, with 8 bases in between. The CDR3 is 13 residues long. The chain links TRBV2 to TRBJ2-3; no clear D gene. The material sequenced was peripheral blood. The sequence came from a man between 45 and 60 years old with active or convalescent COVID-19. The CDR3 DNA follows: TGTGCCAGCAGTGACAGGTCCCCAGATACGCAGTATTTT. Amino acids: CASSDRSPDTQYF.